Following are 30 T cell receptor beta chains from one sample sequenced in a study of T cells after yellow fever vaccination (dated by TCRdb to 2018 to 2020). To prepare the library, 5' RACE was applied. The sequencing machine was an Illumina HiSeq 2500. TCRdb reanalyzed the raw reads on its own, using fastp at Q25 for trimming and MiXCR for clone calling, and kept in-frame beta chains. Every CDR3 protein is listed once, alongside the most common genes and DNA of its rows. The sample has about 300,000 distinct CDR3 sequences on record, around 7% of them singletons. The ten biggest clones cover roughly a sixth of the sample. The treatment or condition label of this sample denotes: live attenuated yellow fever vaccine strain. The sequences come from PBMCs, collected around 45 days after the first yellow fever vaccination. The source is a man between 18 and 35 years old who received the YFV17D yellow fever vaccine.

This clonotype was counted ten times or more. This rearrangement joins TRBV5-5 to TRBJ2-7, with D hard to call. CDR1 and CDR2 (germline): SGHKS, YYEKEE (reference sequence). Trimming removed 0 bases from V and 2 bases from J, with 6 bases in between. The CDR3 is 13 amino acids. The CDR3, as DNA: TGTGCCAGCAGCTTGGGGCGGACCTACGAGCAGTACGTC. It is translated as CASSLGRTYEQYV.

This clonotype was seen a few times. The genes are TRBV9 and TRBJ2-3, with D maybe TRBD2 (5 bases). This CDR3 region has 14 residues. Germline V gene data show CDR1 as SGDLS and CDR2 as YYNGEE. The V gene lost 2 bases and the J gene lost 3 bases, with 10 bases spanning the gap. The CDR3 DNA follows: TGTGCCAGCAGCGTCGGTTTAGCGACAGATACGCAGTATTTT. Its protein product is CASSVGLATDTQYF.

Comment on this clonotype: One end of the junction varies from germline; a read error may be responsible. The genes are TRBV5-4 and TRBJ2-1, with 9 positions matching TRBD2. Looked up from germline, CDR1 is SGHNT and CDR2 is YYREEE (reference sequence). The CDR3 is 15 residues long. The DNA for the CDR3 is TGTGCCAGCAGCTCAAGCGGGGGGCGCTACGATGAGCAGTTCTTC. It codes for CASSSSGGRYDEQFF.

There are many counts of this clonotype. The chain is built from TRBV29-1 and TRBJ2-3; TRBD1 agrees at 7 bases. Germline CDR1 is SQVTM and CDR2 is ANQGSEA. This CDR3 is 14 amino acids long. Trimming removed 4 bases from V and 2 bases from J; junction bases left unmatched: 6. The CDR3 bases are TGCAGCGTTGGGTACAGGGGAACCACAGATACGCAGTATTTT. Translation: CSVGYRGTTDTQYF.

This clonotype occurred a few times. This chain joins TRBV7-2 and TRBJ2-3, with D perhaps TRBD2 (7 bases). The germline CDR1 and CDR2 sequences are SGHTA and FQGNSA. The V end was cut by 1 base, the J end by 1 base, with 12 bases between. This CDR3 region has 16 residues. CDR3 amino acids: CASSLVGGRGTDTQYF. DNA of the CDR3: TGTGCCAGCAGCTTAGTGGGGGGGCGGGGCACAGATACGCAGTATTTT.

In this sample, this clonotype turned up a few times. V gene TRBV29-1 combines with J gene TRBJ2-3, with 7 bases that match TRBD2. The CDR3 covers 14 residues. The germline V gene has CDR1 SQVTM and CDR2 ANQGSEA. Trimming cost V 7 bases and J 0 bases; bases outside gene matches: 7. For the CDR3, the DNA is TGCAGCGCAAAGGGAGGGCTCAGCACAGATACGCAGTATTTT. Encoded protein: CSAKGGLSTDTQYF.

This clonotype has a count of ten or more. The rearrangement uses TRBV20-1 and TRBJ2-5; 10 nucleotides line up with TRBD1. The germline V gene has CDR1 DFQATT and CDR2 SNEGSKA (reference sequence). V lost 6 bases and J lost 4; bases outside the gene matches: 2. CDR3 size: 12 residues. The CDR3 DNA reads as TGCAGTGCCCGGACAGGGGGAGAGACCCAGTACTTC. Its translation: CSARTGGETQYF.

This clonotype was counted only a few times. This chain uses TRBV7-8 with TRBJ2-1, with a tentative D call TRBD2 (6 bases). From germline, CDR1 is SGHVS and CDR2 FQNEAQ. Trimming pared 3 bases from V and 6 bases from J, leaving 15 bases between. The CDR3 is 15 amino acids. The CDR3 DNA is TGTGCCAGCAGCTTTCGCGGGGCCGAGGGCAATGAGCAGTTCTTC. Translating it yields CASSFRGAEGNEQFF. Supplemented by reference TRBV7-8 and TRBJ2-1, the full variable domain reads GAGVSQSPRYKVAKRGQDVALRCDPISGHVSLFWYQQALGQGPEFLTYFQNEAQLDKSGLPSDRFFAERPEGSVSTLKIQRTQQEDSAVYLCASSFRGAEGNEQFFGPGTRLTVL.

This clonotype has just a few counts. The chain has TRBV5-1 and TRBJ2-3; 7 positions match TRBD2. Germline lookup yields CDR1 SGHRS and CDR2 YFSETQ. V gave up 4 bases and J gave up 0 bases; unmatched junction bases: 11. This CDR3 has 17 residues. CDR3 DNA sequence: TGCGCCAGCAGCGCATCAACGGGACTACCCAGCACAGATACGCAGTATTTT. Protein sequence: CASSASTGLPSTDTQYF.

This clonotype was counted at least ten times. Relative to the germline gene, one junction end is altered; a read error may explain this. The chain recombines TRBV12-3 or TRBV12-4 with TRBJ1-5, with D tentatively TRBD1 (6 bases). This CDR3 is 14 amino acids long. The CDR3 DNA is TGTGCCAGCAGTCTACAGGGTAGCACTCAGCCCCAGCATTTT. Protein sequence: CASSLQGSTQPQHF.

This clonotype was seen ten or more times. The chain recombines TRBV6-5 with TRBJ1-1; D possibly corresponds to TRBD1 (5 bases). CDR1 and CDR2 from the germline V gene are MNHEY and SVGAGI. V was shortened by 2 bases and J by 5 bases, with 9 bases between the two germline ends. This CDR3 is built from 13 residues. In DNA form, the CDR3 reads TGTGCCAGCAGTTACAGGGGTAATACTGAAGCTTTCTTT. Translated, it gives CASSYRGNTEAFF.

This clonotype was detected a few times. J is TRBJ2-3 and V is TRBV7-3; tentatively, D is TRBD2 (5 bases). The CDR3 length is 13 residues. From germline, CDR1 is SGHTA and CDR2 FQGTGA. V lost 6 bases and J 2 bases, leaving 9 bases between the germline ends. CDR3 in amino acids: CASRAGHTDTQYF. The CDR3 region has the DNA TGTGCCAGCAGGGCGGGCCACACAGATACGCAGTATTTT.

This clonotype appeared many times. V gene TRBV7-2 combines with J gene TRBJ1-5; D unresolved. Trimming removed 1 base at V and 6 bases at J, with 4 bases between. Germline V gene data show CDR1 as SGHTA and CDR2 as FQGNSA. The CDR3 covers 12 residues. The CDR3 DNA is TGTGCCAGCAGCTTAGTCGGTCAGCCCCAGCATTTT. Translated, it gives CASSLVGQPQHF.

Only a few counts were recorded for this clonotype. This sequence joins TRBV7-9 and TRBJ2-2; 7 nucleotides agree with TRBD1. Germline lookup yields CDR1 SEHNR and CDR2 FQNEAQ (reference sequence). Trimming cost V 5 bases and J 7 bases; bases outside gene matches: 13. This CDR3 spans 16 amino acids. The CDR3 sequence is CASSVSRTGGGGELFF. The DNA of the CDR3 is TGTGCCAGCAGCGTCTCTCGGACAGGTGGTGGCGGGGAGCTGTTTTTT.

The rearrangement links TRBV6-2 or TRBV6-3 to TRBJ2-7; TRBD2 aligns across 7 bases. The germline gives CDR1 MNHEY, CDR2 SVGEGT. This CDR3 is 14 amino acids long. With 7 bases clipped from V and 3 bases from J, the junction kept 9 bases outside the gene matches. The CDR3 sequence is CASTSWSGVYEQYF. CDR3 nucleotide sequence: TGTGCCAGCACCTCGTGGAGCGGGGTCTACGAGCAGTACTTC.

This clonotype came up a few times. This sequence joins TRBV12-3 or TRBV12-4 and TRBJ2-5, with 8 bases identical to TRBD2. This CDR3 is 14 amino acids long. V shed 5 bases, J shed 1 base, and the junction held 3 bases outside the gene matches. The CDR3 reads CASSPLAAQETQYF. The CDR3 nucleotides are TGTGCCAGCAGTCCACTAGCGGCCCAAGAGACCCAGTACTTC.

As regards this clonotype: Sequence at one end of the junction differs from germline and may be a read error. The V gene is TRBV7-2, the J gene TRBJ2-5; 9 nucleotides agree with TRBD2. The CDR3 is 15 residues long. Germline V CDR1 and CDR2: SGHTA, FQGNSA. The CDR3 loop is CASSLSSGAQGTQYF. For the CDR3, the DNA is TGTGCCAGCAGCTTATCTAGCGGGGCCCAAGGGACCCAGTACTTC.

This clonotype was seen more than once but under ten times. This chain links TRBV4-3 with TRBJ2-7; D possibly corresponds to TRBD2 (6 bases). The germline gives CDR1 LGHNA, CDR2 YSLEER. The CDR3 is 15 amino acids. V lost 4 bases, J lost 1 base, and 14 bases lay in between. The CDR3 here is CASSPSWRGSYEQYF. The CDR3 region has the DNA TGCGCCAGCAGCCCGAGTTGGCGGGGTTCCTACGAGCAGTACTTC.

The chain combines TRBV2 with TRBJ2-3; TRBD2 matches at 12 bases. The junction had 7 bases not matched to a gene; V was cut back by 5 bases and J by 1 base. Germline lookup yields CDR1 SNHLY and CDR2 FYNNEI. CDR3 length equals 17 residues. The DNA for the CDR3 is TGTGCCAGCAGTCGGCTAGCGGGGGGGGTCGGCACAGATACGCAGTATTTT. This sequence encodes CASSRLAGGVGTDTQYF.

V is TRBV5-1 and J is TRBJ2-5; 7 bases match TRBD2. The CDR3 loop spans 14 amino acids. Germline CDR1 is SGHRS and CDR2 is YFSETQ. The V segment lost 2 bases and the J segment 4 bases; nucleotides outside the gene matches: 5. DNA of the CDR3: TGCGCCAGCAGCTTCCACGGCGGGGGAGAGACCCAGTACTTC. Protein product: CASSFHGGGETQYF.

This clonotype was counted many times. The V call is TRBV4-2, the J call TRBJ2-1; TRBD2 matches 10 bases. This CDR3 spans 20 amino acids. CDR1 LGHNA and CDR2 YNFKEQ come from the germline V gene. The V gene end was trimmed by 1 base and the J gene end by 0 bases; junction bases not matched to a gene: 12. The CDR3 is CASSQVVLAGATSSYNEQFF. In DNA form, the CDR3 reads TGTGCCAGCAGCCAAGTAGTTCTAGCGGGGGCCACAAGCTCCTACAATGAGCAGTTCTTC.

The chain employs TRBV24-1 and TRBJ2-2; weak D call: TRBD1 (5 bases). V gave up 6 bases and J gave up 5 bases, with 12 bases separating them. CDR3 size: 14 residues. CDR1 is KGHDR and CDR2 is SFDVKD in the germline V gene. CDR3 amino acids: CATSQQGRTGELFF. In nucleotides, the CDR3 is TGTGCCACCAGTCAGCAGGGCCGAACCGGGGAGCTGTTTTTT.

This clonotype was picked up many times. The chain carries TRBV11-3 and TRBJ2-5; 11 bases are shared with TRBD1. The CDR3 has 15 residues. Trimming removed 5 bases from V and 3 bases from J; junction bases left unmatched: 5. Germline V gives CDR1 SGHNT, CDR2 YENEEA. The CDR3 protein is CASSPGQGAKETQYF. The CDR3, as DNA: TGTGCCAGCAGCCCCGGACAGGGGGCCAAAGAGACCCAGTACTTC.

CDR3 DNA sequence: TGCAGTGCTACCGTCGGGGGGGCAGGCGGCTACACCTTC. Amino acid sequence: CSATVGGAGGYTF. The V call is TRBV20-1, the J call TRBJ1-2; TRBD1 might be the D (6 bases). The CDR3 is 13 amino acids. Per the germline V gene, CDR1 is DFQATT and CDR2 is SNEGSKA (reference sequence). The V gene lost 4 bases and the J gene lost 8 bases, with 17 bases spanning the gap.

This clonotype has more than one count but fewer than ten. This chain links TRBV5-1 with TRBJ2-3; D might be TRBD1 or TRBD2, each matching 5 bases. Trimming pared 1 base from V and 3 bases from J, leaving 15 bases between. This CDR3 has 16 amino acids. The germline V gene has CDR1 SGHRS and CDR2 YFSETQ. CDR3 coding DNA: TGCGCCAGCAGCTTGCTCTCAGGGAGTGGGACAGATACGCAGTATTTT. It specifies CASSLLSGSGTDTQYF.

The chain uses TRBV3-1 and TRBJ2-7; D is undetermined. Germline-derived CDR1 and CDR2 are LGHDT and YNNKEL (reference sequence). Trimming pared 7 bases from V and 2 bases from J, leaving 3 bases between. This CDR3 is 10 amino acids long. Here the CDR3 reads CASTPYEQYV. The CDR3 nucleotides are TGTGCCAGCACCCCCTACGAGCAGTACGTC.

The genes are TRBV6-2 or TRBV6-3 and TRBJ2-6; 8 nucleotides match TRBD1. This CDR3 has 16 amino acids. V lost 6 bases, J lost 0 bases, and 4 bases stayed unmatched. CDR1 and CDR2 (germline): MNHEY, SVGEGT. CDR3 loop: CASRRTGLSGANVLTF. The CDR3 DNA reads TGTGCCAGCAGGAGGACAGGGCTCTCTGGGGCCAACGTCCTGACTTTC.

This clonotype was recorded a few times. The junction shows a germline mismatch at one end, possibly a read error. In nucleotides, the CDR3 is TGTGCTAGCAGCTCTGCGGGGGGTGATACGCAGTATTTT. Translation: CASSSAGGDTQYF. The V call is TRBV7-7, the J call TRBJ2-3; 8 bases align to TRBD2. Per germline, CDR1 SSHAT and CDR2 FNYEAQ (reference sequence). The CDR3 is 13 amino acids.

There are a few counts of this clonotype. The V call is TRBV5-1, the J call TRBJ2-5; 10 bases are a match to TRBD1. Germline CDR1 is SGHRS and CDR2 is YFSETQ. This CDR3 contains 14 residues. Losses at the gene ends were 5 bases for V and 3 bases for J; bases not matched to a gene: 4. This CDR3 is CASRGTGAEETQYF. In DNA form, the CDR3 reads TGCGCCAGCAGAGGGACAGGGGCAGAAGAGACCCAGTACTTC.

In its sample, this clonotype was seen many times. The genes are TRBV12-3 or TRBV12-4 and TRBJ2-3; 7 positions agree with TRBD1. The V segment lost 4 bases and the J segment 2 bases; nucleotides outside the gene matches: 6. The length of the CDR3 is 15 residues. DNA of the CDR3: TGTGCCAGCAGTTGGGGACAGCGCCTCACAGATACGCAGTATTTT. This gives the protein CASSWGQRLTDTQYF.